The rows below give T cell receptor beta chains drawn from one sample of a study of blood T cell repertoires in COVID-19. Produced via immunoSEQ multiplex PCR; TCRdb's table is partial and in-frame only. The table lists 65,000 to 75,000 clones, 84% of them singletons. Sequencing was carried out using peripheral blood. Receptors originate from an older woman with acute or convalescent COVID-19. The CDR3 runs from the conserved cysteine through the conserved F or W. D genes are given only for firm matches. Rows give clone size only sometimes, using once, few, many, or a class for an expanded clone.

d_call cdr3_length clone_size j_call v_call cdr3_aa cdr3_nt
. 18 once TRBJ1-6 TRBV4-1 CASSQDSRSVLSNSPLHF TGCGCCAGCAGCCAAGATAGTAGGAGTGTTCTTTCTAATTCACCCCTCCACTTT
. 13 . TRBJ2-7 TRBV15 CATSAGMTYEQYF TGTGCCACCAGCGCCGGGATGACCTACGAGCAGTACTTC
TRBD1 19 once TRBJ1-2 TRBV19 CASSALDRGPLILNYGYTF TGTGCCAGTAGTGCCTTGGACAGGGGGCCCCTTATCCTTAACTATGGCTACACCTTC
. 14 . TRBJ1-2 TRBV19 CASSIGTTRYGYTF TGTGCCAGTAGTATAGGAACGACACGTTATGGCTACACCTTC
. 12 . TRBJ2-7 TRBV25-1 CASSDGVSYYYF TGTGCCAGCAGTGACGGAGTATCTTATTACTACTTC
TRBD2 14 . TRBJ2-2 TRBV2 CASSDSGGRWELFF TGTGCCAGCAGTGATAGCGGGGGAAGGTGGGAGCTGTTTTTT
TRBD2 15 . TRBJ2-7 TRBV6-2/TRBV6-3 CASSYLAGGPNEQYF TGTGCCAGCAGTTACCTAGCGGGGGGGCCTAACGAGCAGTACTTC
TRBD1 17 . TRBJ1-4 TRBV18 CASSPGQGAATNEKLFF TGTGCCAGCTCCCCGGGACAGGGGGCCGCAACTAATGAAAAACTGTTTTTT
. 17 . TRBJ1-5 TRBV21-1 CAIDRPEGINSNQPQHF TGTGCCATTGACAGGCCCGAGGGGATTAATAGCAATCAGCCCCAGCATTTT
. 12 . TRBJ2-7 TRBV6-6 CASSYVRDEQYF TGTGCCAGCAGTTACGTTCGGGATGAGCAGTACTTC
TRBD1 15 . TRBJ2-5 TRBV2 CASSYDRGRTETQYF TGTGCCAGCAGTTATGACAGGGGGCGAACAGAGACCCAGTACTTC
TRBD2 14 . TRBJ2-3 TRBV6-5 CASSFSGGADTQYF TGTGCCAGCAGTTTTAGCGGGGGCGCAGATACGCAGTATTTT
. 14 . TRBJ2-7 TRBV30 CAWSVGGGGDEQYF TGTGCCTGGAGTGTAGGAGGAGGAGGGGACGAGCAGTACTTC
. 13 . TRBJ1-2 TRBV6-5 CASSSGTPYGYTF TGTGCCAGCAGTTCCGGGACACCGTATGGCTACACCTTC
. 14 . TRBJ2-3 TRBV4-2 CASSQDLSTDTQYF TGTGCCAGCAGCCAAGACCTTTCGACAGATACGCAGTATTTT
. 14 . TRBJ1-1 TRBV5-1 CASSLDGLNTEAFF TGCGCCAGCAGCTTGGATGGGCTGAACACTGAAGCTTTCTTT
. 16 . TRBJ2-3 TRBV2 CASSEWSFLGENTQYF TGTGCCAGCAGTGAATGGAGCTTCCTTGGTGAAAATACGCAGTATTTT
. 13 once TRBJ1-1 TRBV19 CASKVDRNTEAFF TGTGCCAGTAAAGTCGACAGGAACACTGAAGCTTTCTTT
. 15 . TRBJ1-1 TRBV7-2 CASSFTRFGNTEAFF TGTGCCAGCAGCTTTACCCGGTTTGGGAACACTGAAGCTTTCTTT
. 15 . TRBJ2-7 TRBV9 CASSVAPGYSYEQYF TGTGCCAGCAGCGTAGCCCCAGGGTATTCCTACGAGCAGTACTTC
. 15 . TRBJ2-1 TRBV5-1 CASRYATSSYNEQFF TGCGCCAGCAGGTACGCAACAAGCTCCTACAATGAGCAGTTCTTC
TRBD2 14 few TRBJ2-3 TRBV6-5 CASRLAGATDTQYF TGTGCCAGCAGGTTAGCGGGGGCCACAGATACGCAGTATTTT
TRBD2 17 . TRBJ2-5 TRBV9 CASSVGLSRGGVETQYF TGTGCCAGCAGCGTAGGCCTCTCGCGGGGGGGCGTAGAGACCCAGTACTTC
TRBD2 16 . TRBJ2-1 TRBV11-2 CASSFGSGGSDNEQFF TGTGCCAGCAGCTTTGGTAGCGGGGGATCCGACAATGAGCAGTTCTTC
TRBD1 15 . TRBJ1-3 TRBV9 CASSGGTGVGNTIYF TGTGCCAGCAGCGGGGGGACAGGGGTAGGAAACACCATATATTTT
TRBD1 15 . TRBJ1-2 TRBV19 CASSISGQGARGYTF TGTGCCAGTAGTATCTCCGGACAGGGGGCAAGAGGCTACACCTTC
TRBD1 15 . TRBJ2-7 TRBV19 CASSLTGQGPYEQYF TGTGCCAGTAGTTTAACGGGACAGGGACCCTACGAGCAGTACTTC
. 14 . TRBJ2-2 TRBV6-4 CASSASTGTGELFF TGTGCCAGCAGTGCCTCGACGGGCACCGGGGAGCTGTTTTTT
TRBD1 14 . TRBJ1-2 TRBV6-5 CASRTGTGVNGYTF TGTGCCAGCAGAACCGGGACAGGGGTTAATGGCTACACCTTC
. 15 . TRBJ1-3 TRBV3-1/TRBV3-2 CASSQGGGSGNTIYF TGTGCCAGCAGCCAAGGGGGGGGGAGTGGAAACACCATATATTTT
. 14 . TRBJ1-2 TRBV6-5 CASRRGGGSYGYTF TGTGCCAGCCGGAGAGGGGGAGGGAGCTATGGCTACACCTTC
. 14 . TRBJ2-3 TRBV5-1 CASVRSGLGDTQYF TGCGCCAGCGTCAGGAGCGGCTTGGGGGATACGCAGTATTTT
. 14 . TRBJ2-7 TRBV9 CASSPSADSYEQYF TGTGCCAGCAGCCCGAGTGCGGACAGCTACGAGCAGTACTTC
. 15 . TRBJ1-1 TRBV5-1 CASSLQSGLDTEAFF TGCGCCAGCAGCTTGCAATCAGGGTTGGACACTGAAGCTTTCTTT
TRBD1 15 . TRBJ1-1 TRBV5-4 CASSVSTGVAHEAFF TGTGCCAGCAGCGTTTCGACAGGGGTCGCCCATGAAGCTTTCTTT
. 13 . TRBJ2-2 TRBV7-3 CASSYSPTGELFF TGTGCCAGCAGCTACAGCCCGACCGGGGAGCTGTTTTTT
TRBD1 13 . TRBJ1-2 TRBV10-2 CASGLTGGYGYTF TGCGCCAGCGGCTTGACAGGGGGCTATGGCTACACCTTC
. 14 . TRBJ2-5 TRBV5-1 CASSPGAGLETQYF TGCGCCAGCAGCCCGGGAGCAGGGTTGGAGACCCAGTACTTC
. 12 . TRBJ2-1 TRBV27 CASSPGGNEQFF TGTGCCAGCAGCCCCGGGGGCAATGAGCAGTTCTTC
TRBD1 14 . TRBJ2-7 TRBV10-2 CASGGGTGYYEQYF TGCGCCAGCGGAGGGGGGACAGGATATTACGAGCAGTACTTC
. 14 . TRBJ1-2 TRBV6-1 CASSEGSANYGYTF TGTGCCAGCAGTGAAGGCAGCGCAAACTATGGCTACACCTTC
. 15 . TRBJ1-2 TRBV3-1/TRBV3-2 CASSQDSRGYYGYTF TGTGCCAGCAGCCAAGATTCGAGGGGGTACTATGGCTACACCTTC
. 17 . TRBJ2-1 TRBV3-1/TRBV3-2 CASSQDSPFQGYNEQFF TGTGCCAGCAGCCAAGATTCTCCATTTCAGGGATACAATGAGCAGTTCTTC
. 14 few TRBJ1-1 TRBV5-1 CASSQGTPNTEAFF TGCGCCAGCAGCCAGGGCACTCCCAACACTGAAGCTTTCTTT
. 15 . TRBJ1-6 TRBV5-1 CASSLGGGAYSPLHF TGCGCCAGCAGCTTAGGTGGGGGCGCCTATTCACCCCTCCACTTT
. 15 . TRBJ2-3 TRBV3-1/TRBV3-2 CASSHHRDSTDTQYF TGTGCCAGCAGCCACCACCGGGACTCCACAGATACGCAGTATTTT
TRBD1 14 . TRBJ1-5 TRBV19 CAIDSGGLGQPQHF TGTGCCATCGATTCAGGGGGCTTAGGTCAGCCCCAGCATTTT
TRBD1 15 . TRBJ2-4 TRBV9 CASSVERWQGDIQYF TGTGCCAGCAGCGTAGAAAGGTGGCAGGGGGACATTCAGTACTTC
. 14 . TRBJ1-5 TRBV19 CASSMSFGGQPQHF TGTGCCAGTAGTATGTCGTTTGGGGGCCAGCCCCAGCATTTT
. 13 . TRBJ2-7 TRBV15 CATSIRVGDEQYF TGTGCCACCAGCATCAGGGTGGGCGACGAGCAGTACTTC
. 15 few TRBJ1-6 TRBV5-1 CASNWDGGTNSPLHF TGCGCCAGCAATTGGGACGGGGGTACGAATTCACCCCTCCACTTT
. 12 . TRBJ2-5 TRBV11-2 CASRTTGETQYF TGTGCCAGCAGGACAACCGGAGAGACCCAGTACTTC
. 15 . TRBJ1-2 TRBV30 CAWSVRGKSNYGYTF TGTGCCTGGAGTGTACGCGGGAAGTCTAACTATGGCTACACCTTC